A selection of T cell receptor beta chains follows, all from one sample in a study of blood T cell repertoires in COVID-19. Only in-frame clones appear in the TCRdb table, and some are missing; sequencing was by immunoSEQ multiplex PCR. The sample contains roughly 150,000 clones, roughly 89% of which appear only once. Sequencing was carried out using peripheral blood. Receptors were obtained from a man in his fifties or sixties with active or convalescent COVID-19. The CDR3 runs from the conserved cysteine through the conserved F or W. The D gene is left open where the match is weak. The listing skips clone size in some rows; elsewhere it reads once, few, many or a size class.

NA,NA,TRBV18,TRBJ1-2,TGTGCCAGCTCACCTCCTTCTAACTATGGCTACACCTTC,CASSPPSNYGYTF
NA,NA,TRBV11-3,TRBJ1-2,TGTGCCAGCAGCTTACCCCGGTTGGCATTCTACTACATTTATGGCTACACCTTC,CASSLPRLAFYYIYGYTF
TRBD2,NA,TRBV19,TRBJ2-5,TGTGCCAGTAGTATTTTCCCTAGCGGGATTGGGGAGACCCAGTACTTC,CASSIFPSGIGETQYF
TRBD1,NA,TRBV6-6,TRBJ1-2,TGTGCCAGCAGTACAGACTTAAGACAGGGGGCGCATGGCTACACCTTC,CASSTDLRQGAHGYTF
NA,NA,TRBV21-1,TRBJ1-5,TGTGCCAGCAGAGCGGTACAGCGAACTTTAAATCAGCCCCAGCATTTT,CASRAVQRTLNQPQHF
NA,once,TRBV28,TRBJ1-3,TGTGCCAGCAGTTTATGGGGGGCGGATGGAAACACCATATATTTT,CASSLWGADGNTIYF
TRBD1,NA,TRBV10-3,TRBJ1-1,TGTGCCATCAGTTCCCGGGACAGGGGGAGAGGGGCTGAAGCTTTCTTT,CAISSRDRGRGAEAFF
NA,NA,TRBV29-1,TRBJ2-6,TGCAGCGTTACGGTCTCTGGGGCCAACGTCCTGACTTTC,CSVTVSGANVLTF
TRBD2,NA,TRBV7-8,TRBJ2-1,TGTGCCAGCAGCTTTAGCGGGAGATCCTACAATGAGCAGTTCTTC,CASSFSGRSYNEQFF
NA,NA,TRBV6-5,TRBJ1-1,TGTGCCAGCAGTCACCAGGGGTACACTGAAGCTTTCTTT,CASSHQGYTEAFF
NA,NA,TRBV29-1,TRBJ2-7,TGCAGCGTTGAAGTGGACACCGGTTACGAGCAGTACTTC,CSVEVDTGYEQYF
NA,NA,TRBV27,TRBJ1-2,TGTGCCAGCAGTTTAGTCTGGCAGGGGTACCTCTATGGCTACACCTTC,CASSLVWQGYLYGYTF
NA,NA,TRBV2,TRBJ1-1,TGTGCCAGCGGGGACTACACTGAAGCTTTCTTT,CASGDYTEAFF
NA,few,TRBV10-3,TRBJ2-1,TGTGCCATCAGTGAGCCGAAGGGGGTGGGCTACAATGAGCAGTTCTTC,CAISEPKGVGYNEQFF
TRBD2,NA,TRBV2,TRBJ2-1,TGTGCCAGCACCGAAGGGGGACTAGCGGGAGGAATCGCCTACAATGAGCAGTTCTTC,CASTEGGLAGGIAYNEQFF
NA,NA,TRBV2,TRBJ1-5,TGTGCCAGCAGTTCCCCTGGTGCAGGCCATAGCAATCAGCCCCAGCATTTT,CASSSPGAGHSNQPQHF
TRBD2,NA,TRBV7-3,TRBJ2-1,TGTGCCAGCAGCTTAAGCCCCGCGGGGGAGGCCGATGAGCAGTTCTTC,CASSLSPAGEADEQFF
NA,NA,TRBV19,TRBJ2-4,TGTGCCAGTAGTACCAGACAGGCCCATGGCATTCAGTACTTC,CASSTRQAHGIQYF
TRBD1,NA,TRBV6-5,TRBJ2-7,TGTGCCAGCAGTTCCACAGGGGCCCACGAGCAGTACTTC,CASSSTGAHEQYF
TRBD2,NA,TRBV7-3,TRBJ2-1,TGTGCCAGCAGCTTAAACCCTCTAGGGACTAGCGGATACAATGAGCAGTTCTTC,CASSLNPLGTSGYNEQFF
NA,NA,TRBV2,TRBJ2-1,TGTGCCAGCAGTCAGACCCAGACATACAATGAGCAGTTCTTC,CASSQTQTYNEQFF
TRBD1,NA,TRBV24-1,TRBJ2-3,TGTGCCACCGGGCTCCGGGACAGGGGGTCAGATACGCAGTATTTT,CATGLRDRGSDTQYF
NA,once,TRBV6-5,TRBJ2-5,TGTGCCAGCAGCAGGATCACAGAGACCCAGTACTTC,CASSRITETQYF
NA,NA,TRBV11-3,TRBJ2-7,TGTGCCAGCAGCTTAGGTCGACTAGGCGAGCAGTACTTC,CASSLGRLGEQYF
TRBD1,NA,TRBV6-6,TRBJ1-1,TGTGCCAGCAGTTCTCGACAGGGGGGGACTGAAGCTTTCTTT,CASSSRQGGTEAFF
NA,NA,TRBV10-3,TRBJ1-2,TGTGCCATCAGTGAGTCCCCGGGGGGCCGCTATGGCTACACCTTC,CAISESPGGRYGYTF
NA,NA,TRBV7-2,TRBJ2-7,TGTGCCAGCAGCTTTGTGGGTGGAACAGTTAGCTACGAGCAGTACTTC,CASSFVGGTVSYEQYF
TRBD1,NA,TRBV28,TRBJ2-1,TGTGCCAGCAGTTTCGGACAGGTTCAGGGCAATGAGCAGTTCTTC,CASSFGQVQGNEQFF
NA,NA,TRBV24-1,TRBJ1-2,TGTGCCACCAGTGACGGGGGGCGCGGCTATGGCTACACCTTC,CATSDGGRGYGYTF
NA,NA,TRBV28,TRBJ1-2,TGTGCCAGCACCACAGGGAGGGGAAACTATGGCTACACCTTC,CASTTGRGNYGYTF
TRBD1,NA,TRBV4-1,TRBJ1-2,TGCGCCAGCAGCCAAGATCTCTACAGGGGGAACTATGGCTACACCTTC,CASSQDLYRGNYGYTF